Listed below are T cell receptor beta chains from one sample, sequenced in a study of blood T cell repertoires in COVID-19. TCRdb's copy holds only in-frame clones and misses some; the assay was immunoSEQ multiplex PCR. The sample consists of some 90,000 clones, 75% to 90% of them appearing once. Sequencing used peripheral blood. These receptors were collected from a man older than 75 with active or convalescent COVID-19. Each CDR3 is given with its conserved first and last residue. D genes are given only for firm matches. Clone size is not always given. Where it is, it says once, few, many or a class for expanded clones.

j_call: TRBJ2-1
d_call: TRBD1
v_call: TRBV18
clone_size: .
cdr3_nt: TGTGCCAGCTCACCAGAGGGGGCGGTTGAGCAGTTCTTC
cdr3_aa: CASSPEGAVEQFF

j_call: TRBJ2-1
d_call: TRBD1
v_call: TRBV5-6
clone_size: .
cdr3_nt: TGTGCCAGCAGCAGGGACAGGGGCAACTCCTACAATGAGCAGTTCTTC
cdr3_aa: CASSRDRGNSYNEQFF

j_call: TRBJ1-6
d_call: .
v_call: TRBV3-1/TRBV3-2
clone_size: .
cdr3_nt: TGTGCCAGCAGCTTCCGGGACACCTATAATTCACCCCTCCACTTT
cdr3_aa: CASSFRDTYNSPLHF

j_call: TRBJ2-5
d_call: TRBD2
v_call: TRBV7-2
clone_size: .
cdr3_nt: TGTGCCAGCAGCCCCTCGGCGGTAGCGGGGCCTTACTTTAGGGTGACCCAGTACTTC
cdr3_aa: CASSPSAVAGPYFRVTQYF

j_call: TRBJ1-2
d_call: .
v_call: TRBV27
clone_size: .
cdr3_nt: TGTGCCAGCAGCAAACAGGGTGTCCATGGCTACACCTTC
cdr3_aa: CASSKQGVHGYTF

j_call: TRBJ2-3
d_call: .
v_call: TRBV11-2
clone_size: .
cdr3_nt: TGTGCCAGCAGCCCCCGGAGGGTTGTGGGCGCAGATACGCAGTATTTT
cdr3_aa: CASSPRRVVGADTQYF

j_call: TRBJ1-5
d_call: TRBD1
v_call: TRBV6-6
clone_size: .
cdr3_nt: TGTGCCAGCAACGCGGAGGGGGGGACAGGGGAGCGGCCCCAGCATTTT
cdr3_aa: CASNAEGGTGERPQHF

j_call: TRBJ1-3
d_call: .
v_call: TRBV5-8
clone_size: .
cdr3_nt: TGTGCCAGCAGCGCCGGTCATACCTCTGGAAACACCATATATTTT
cdr3_aa: CASSAGHTSGNTIYF

j_call: TRBJ2-7
d_call: .
v_call: TRBV19
clone_size: .
cdr3_nt: TGTGCCAGTAGTGTGGCCGCAGGCTCCTACGAGCAGTACTTC
cdr3_aa: CASSVAAGSYEQYF

j_call: TRBJ2-3
d_call: TRBD2
v_call: TRBV6-5
clone_size: .
cdr3_nt: TGTGCCAGCAGTTACGAACTAGCGGGAAGTCGAGATACGCAGTATTTT
cdr3_aa: CASSYELAGSRDTQYF

j_call: TRBJ2-3
d_call: .
v_call: TRBV18
clone_size: .
cdr3_nt: TGTGCCAGCTCAGCGGCGGGGCTCAAGACCACAGATACGCAGTATTTT
cdr3_aa: CASSAAGLKTTDTQYF

j_call: TRBJ2-1
d_call: .
v_call: TRBV10-3
clone_size: .
cdr3_nt: TGTGCCATCAGTGGGGGGGTCAACCCCTACAATGAGCAGTTCTTC
cdr3_aa: CAISGGVNPYNEQFF

j_call: TRBJ2-3
d_call: .
v_call: TRBV6-2/TRBV6-3
clone_size: .
cdr3_nt: TGTGCCAGCAGTTTAGGGGGAGACGGAGATACGCAGTATTTT
cdr3_aa: CASSLGGDGDTQYF

j_call: TRBJ2-5
d_call: TRBD2
v_call: TRBV27
clone_size: .
cdr3_nt: TGTGCCAGCAGTCCCAGACTAGCGGGAGGTTGGGAGACCCAGTACTTC
cdr3_aa: CASSPRLAGGWETQYF

j_call: TRBJ2-6
d_call: .
v_call: TRBV9
clone_size: .
cdr3_nt: TGTGCCAGCAGCGGGACTTCGTACGGGGCCAACGTCCTGACTTTC
cdr3_aa: CASSGTSYGANVLTF

j_call: TRBJ2-4
d_call: .
v_call: TRBV30
clone_size: .
cdr3_nt: TGTGCCTGGGAACCCACTAGTGTCAAAAACATTCAGTACTTC
cdr3_aa: CAWEPTSVKNIQYF

j_call: TRBJ2-1
d_call: TRBD2
v_call: TRBV6-5
clone_size: .
cdr3_nt: TGTGCCAGCGTCAAACTAGCGGGAGGCAATGAGCAGTTCTTC
cdr3_aa: CASVKLAGGNEQFF

j_call: TRBJ1-2
d_call: .
v_call: TRBV7-2
clone_size: .
cdr3_nt: TGTGCCAGCAGCTTAGTCTCACAGGGCGGCTACACCTTC
cdr3_aa: CASSLVSQGGYTF

j_call: TRBJ2-3
d_call: .
v_call: TRBV7-9
clone_size: .
cdr3_nt: TGTGCCAGCAGCCCCGGGATTGGGGATACAGATACGCAGTATTTT
cdr3_aa: CASSPGIGDTDTQYF

j_call: TRBJ1-1
d_call: .
v_call: TRBV4-3
clone_size: .
cdr3_nt: TGCGCCAGCAGCCAAGATCTAGGTAACCTGAACACTGAAGCTTTCTTT
cdr3_aa: CASSQDLGNLNTEAFF

j_call: TRBJ1-6
d_call: .
v_call: TRBV7-9
clone_size: .
cdr3_nt: TGTGCCAGCAGCTTAGGGGCCGCTGATAATTCACCCCTCCACTTT
cdr3_aa: CASSLGAADNSPLHF

j_call: TRBJ1-1
d_call: TRBD1
v_call: TRBV6-5
clone_size: .
cdr3_nt: TGTGCCAGCAGTTTGGACAGGGGGCACCTATCCACTGAAGCTTTCTTT
cdr3_aa: CASSLDRGHLSTEAFF

j_call: TRBJ1-2
d_call: .
v_call: TRBV6-2/TRBV6-3
clone_size: .
cdr3_nt: TGTGCCAGCAGTTACTTGGGGACTTTTGATGACTACACCTTC
cdr3_aa: CASSYLGTFDDYTF

j_call: TRBJ2-1
d_call: TRBD1
v_call: TRBV7-6
clone_size: .
cdr3_nt: TGTGCCAGCAGCTCCAACCGGGACAGAATCCACTACAATGAGCAGTTCTTC
cdr3_aa: CASSSNRDRIHYNEQFF

j_call: TRBJ1-2
d_call: .
v_call: TRBV29-1
clone_size: .
cdr3_nt: TGCAGCGTTGATAGTAGTGCAGGGGTGAACTATGGCTACACCTTC
cdr3_aa: CSVDSSAGVNYGYTF

j_call: TRBJ1-5
d_call: .
v_call: TRBV2
clone_size: once
cdr3_nt: TGTGCCAGCAGTGAAACGTCAGTTCATCAGCCCCAGCATTTT
cdr3_aa: CASSETSVHQPQHF

j_call: TRBJ2-1
d_call: TRBD2
v_call: TRBV9
clone_size: .
cdr3_nt: TGTGCCAGCAGCACCAGGACTAGCAGCAATGAGCAGTTCTTC
cdr3_aa: CASSTRTSSNEQFF

j_call: TRBJ2-2
d_call: .
v_call: TRBV2
clone_size: .
cdr3_nt: TGTGCCAGCAGGCAACAGGGTCCCGGGGAGCTGTTTTTT
cdr3_aa: CASRQQGPGELFF

j_call: TRBJ1-5
d_call: .
v_call: TRBV7-9
clone_size: .
cdr3_nt: TGTGCCAGCAGCGATGGTTCGTCTAGGCCCCAGCATTTT
cdr3_aa: CASSDGSSRPQHF

j_call: TRBJ2-7
d_call: .
v_call: TRBV28
clone_size: .
cdr3_nt: TGTGCCAGCTCCTCCCCAGGGGCCAGATACGAGCAGTACTTC
cdr3_aa: CASSSPGARYEQYF

j_call: TRBJ1-4
d_call: .
v_call: TRBV9
clone_size: .
cdr3_nt: TGTGCCAGCAGCGTAGCAGGGACCGGGGGGGAAAAACTGTTTTTT
cdr3_aa: CASSVAGTGGEKLFF

j_call: TRBJ2-3
d_call: .
v_call: TRBV11-3
clone_size: .
cdr3_nt: TGTGCCAGCAGCTCAGGGGATACGCAGTATTTT
cdr3_aa: CASSSGDTQYF

j_call: TRBJ2-7
d_call: .
v_call: TRBV7-8
clone_size: .
cdr3_nt: TGTGCCAGCAGCTTTAGCGGCCCCCCAACCTACGAGCAGTACTTC
cdr3_aa: CASSFSGPPTYEQYF

j_call: TRBJ1-6
d_call: TRBD1
v_call: TRBV10-3
clone_size: .
cdr3_nt: TGTGCCATCAGCAGACAGGGTAATTCACCCCTCCACTTT
cdr3_aa: CAISRQGNSPLHF

j_call: TRBJ2-7
d_call: .
v_call: TRBV18
clone_size: .
cdr3_nt: TGTGCCAGCTCGCCCACGAGCTCCTACGAGCAGTACTTC
cdr3_aa: CASSPTSSYEQYF

j_call: TRBJ2-7
d_call: .
v_call: TRBV5-6
clone_size: few
cdr3_nt: TGTGCCAGCAGCTCGATGGCCACAGGTTCCTACGAGCAGTACTTC
cdr3_aa: CASSSMATGSYEQYF

j_call: TRBJ1-1
d_call: TRBD1
v_call: TRBV28
clone_size: .
cdr3_nt: TGTGCCAGCAGACCACAGGGGATGAACACTGAAGCTTTCTTT
cdr3_aa: CASRPQGMNTEAFF

j_call: TRBJ2-7
d_call: TRBD2
v_call: TRBV19
clone_size: .
cdr3_nt: TGTGCCAGTAGTCCTCTAATGGGGGAGGGTTCCTACGAGCAGTACTTC
cdr3_aa: CASSPLMGEGSYEQYF

j_call: TRBJ1-1
d_call: TRBD1
v_call: TRBV30
clone_size: .
cdr3_nt: TGTGCCTGGAGTGGGGACAGGGGAATAAACACTGAAGCTTTCTTT
cdr3_aa: CAWSGDRGINTEAFF

j_call: TRBJ1-6
d_call: .
v_call: TRBV3-1/TRBV3-2
clone_size: .
cdr3_nt: TGTGCCAGCACCGGCCGGGGAAACTCACCCCTCCACTTT
cdr3_aa: CASTGRGNSPLHF

j_call: TRBJ2-5
d_call: TRBD2
v_call: TRBV9
clone_size: .
cdr3_nt: TGTGCCAGCAGCGTCAGGGAGGGAGGTGTGGGAGAGACCCAGTACTTC
cdr3_aa: CASSVREGGVGETQYF